The 31 T cell receptor beta chains in this list originate from one sample, sequenced in a study of blood T cell repertoires in COVID-19. Generated by immunoSEQ multiplex PCR, the TCRdb table keeps only in-frame clones and is missing some. The data show fewer than 350,000 clones, approximately 80% seen once. Sample: peripheral blood. The receptors derive from a woman between 50 and 59 years old with active or convalescent COVID-19.

J is TRBJ1-6 and V is TRBV3-1 (or the pseudogene TRBV3-2); no clear D. Trimming took off 4 bases at V and 7 bases at J, with 5 bases between the two ends. CDR1 is LGHDT, CDR2 YNNKEL, per germline (reference sequence). CDR3 length: 12 amino acids. The CDR3 bases are TGTGCCAGCAGCCCCGAGAATTCACCCCTCCACTTT. Protein: CASSPENSPLHF.

The chain is built from TRBV4-1 and TRBJ2-7; 8 nucleotides agree with TRBD2. With 2 bases clipped from V and 2 bases from J, the junction kept 5 bases outside the gene matches. The CDR3 has 15 residues. Germline CDR1 reads MGHRA; CDR2 reads YSYEKL. The CDR3 DNA follows: TGCGCCAGCAGCCAATATAGCGGGACTCCCTACGAGCAGTACTTC. It specifies CASSQYSGTPYEQYF.

The V gene is TRBV7-2, the J gene TRBJ2-1; TRBD2 matches at 12 bases. Germline trimming cut 1 base from V and 5 bases from J; bases unmatched to any gene: 9. The CDR3 loop spans 18 amino acids. Germline V gene data show CDR1 as SGHTA and CDR2 as FQGNSA. This CDR3 is CASSLGGPLAGGNNEQFF. The CDR3 coding sequence is TGTGCCAGCAGCTTAGGTGGACCCCTAGCGGGGGGGAACAATGAGCAGTTCTTC.

This clone was seen a few times. The chain recombines TRBV28 with TRBJ1-2; D unresolved. Germline loops: CDR1 MDHEN, CDR2 SYDVKM. The CDR3 is made up of 12 amino acids. Trimming stripped 6 bases from V and 4 bases from J, with 9 bases between. As DNA, the CDR3 is TGTGCCAGCAGACCCGCTATCTATGGCTACACCTTC. It translates to CASRPAIYGYTF.

The chain recombines TRBV27 with TRBJ2-7; 8 bases align to TRBD1. V lost 6 bases and J lost 10; bases outside the gene matches: 11. CDR1 MNHEY and CDR2 SMNVEV come from the germline V gene (reference sequence). CDR3 size: 13 residues. The DNA for the CDR3 is TGTGCCAGCAGCAGGACAGGGCTAGGGGAACAGTACTTC. Its translation is CASSRTGLGEQYF.

For this clone: This CDR3 is also generated by other DNA sequences in the sample. The chain couples TRBV20-1 to TRBJ2-2, with a tentative D call TRBD1 (6 bases). Trimming pared 6 bases from V and 5 bases from J, leaving 7 bases between. Germline V lookup: CDR1 DFQATT, CDR2 SNEGSKA (reference sequence). The CDR3 length is 11 residues. For the CDR3, the DNA is TGCAGTGCCCAGGGGACCGGGGAGCTGTTTTTT. Its translation is CSAQGTGELFF.

The rearrangement joins TRBV27 to TRBJ2-2; 8 nucleotides agree with TRBD1. This CDR3 has 14 amino acids. The trim removed 2 bases at V and 6 bases at J, leaving 2 bases unmatched. Germline CDR1 is MNHEY and CDR2 is SMNVEV (reference sequence). CDR3 nucleotide sequence: TGTGCCAGCAGTTTACAGGGGGCTTCCGGGGAGCTGTTTTTT. Residues: CASSLQGASGELFF.

The chain links TRBV5-1 to TRBJ2-6, with D possibly being TRBD2 (6 bases). The length of the CDR3 is 19 residues. Germline CDR1 reads SGHRS; CDR2 reads YFSETQ. With 0 bases removed from V and 0 bases from J, the gap between germline ends came to 16 bases. CDR3 sequence reads: CASSLAPGTLSSGANVLTF. CDR3 coding DNA: TGCGCCAGCAGCTTGGCGCCGGGGACTCTGAGCTCTGGGGCCAACGTCCTGACTTTC.

The V call is TRBV2, the J call TRBJ1-1, with 7 positions matching TRBD1. CDR1 and CDR2 (germline): SNHLY, FYNNEI. The CDR3 extends over 14 amino acids. V lost 5 bases, J lost 5 bases, and 8 bases stayed unmatched. As DNA, the CDR3 is TGTGCCAGCAGTTTCTCGACAGGGAGAACTGAAGCTTTCTTT. Translating gives CASSFSTGRTEAFF.

V is TRBV5-1 and J is TRBJ2-1; 12 bases match TRBD2. The ends lost 3 bases at V and 3 bases at J; junction bases unmatched: 7. The germline gives CDR1 SGHRS, CDR2 YFSETQ. The CDR3 runs 17 residues. This CDR3 is CASSSSGTSGRYNEQFF. In DNA, the CDR3 is TGCGCCAGCAGCTCATCCGGGACTAGCGGGCGCTACAATGAGCAGTTCTTC.

The chain has TRBV7-2 and TRBJ2-1; D possibly corresponds to TRBD1 (5 bases). The CDR3 totals 16 residues. Germline V gene lookup returns CDR1 SGHTA and CDR2 FQGNSA. The ends were cut back, 1 base at V and 2 bases at J, with 12 bases in the middle. The CDR3 DNA reads as TGTGCCAGCAGCTTAGGAAACAGGATAACCTACAATGAGCAGTTCTTC. It specifies CASSLGNRITYNEQFF.

The gene calls are TRBV2 and TRBJ1-2, with a possible D match to TRBD1 (6 bases). V was pared by 6 bases and J by 4 bases, with 15 bases between. CDR1 is SNHLY and CDR2 is FYNNEI in the germline V gene. The CDR3 runs 14 residues. CDR3 DNA sequence: TGTGCCAGCAGCCAGGAGCGAGGGGGCTATGGCTACACCTTC. Translation: CASSQERGGYGYTF.

This chain links TRBV20-1 with TRBJ2-5; weak D call: TRBD2 (5 bases). Germline CDR1 and CDR2: DFQATT and SNEGSKA (reference sequence). The CDR3 runs 15 residues. Trimming cost V 3 bases and J 4 bases, with 18 bases left between them. This CDR3 reads CSASGVLGDGETQYF. CDR3 bases: TGCAGTGCTAGTGGGGTTTTGGGAGACGGAGAGACCCAGTACTTC.

V usage is TRBV7-2 and J usage is TRBJ2-7, with 8 bases aligning to TRBD2. Unmatched junction bases numbered 9, after V lost 5 bases and J lost 3 bases. The germline V gene encodes CDR1 SGHTA and CDR2 FQGNSA. The CDR3 is made up of 15 amino acids. The CDR3 loop is CASSRGREGVYEQYF. The DNA for the CDR3 is TGTGCCAGCAGCCGGGGACGGGAGGGAGTCTACGAGCAGTACTTC.

CDR3 DNA sequence: TGCGCCAGCCGACGCACCCCCGGACTAGCGGGAGGCCCTCGGGGGGATACGCAGTATTTT. The encoded protein is CASRRTPGLAGGPRGDTQYF. V and J are TRBV5-1 and TRBJ2-3; TRBD2 agrees at 14 bases. The CDR3 spans 20 residues. Trimming took 7 bases from V and 6 from J; bases not matched to a gene: 22. CDR1 and CDR2 (germline): SGHRS, YFSETQ.

The CDR3 here is CASSAGERGGRALETQYF. The CDR3 nucleotides read TGTGCCAGCAGCGCAGGGGAGCGTGGCGGGAGGGCCTTAGAGACCCAGTACTTC. V gene TRBV9 combines with J gene TRBJ2-5; 9 nucleotides match TRBD2. The CDR3 is 18 residues long. CDR1 SGDLS and CDR2 YYNGEE come from the germline V gene. The trim removed 3 bases at V and 4 bases at J, leaving 16 bases unmatched.

DNA of the CDR3: TGTGCTCAACAGCCCTGGAACACTGAAGCTTTCTTT. It yields the protein CAQQPWNTEAFF. The chain carries TRBV30 and TRBJ1-1; D gene unclear. The germline CDR1 and CDR2 sequences are GTSNPN and SVGIG (reference sequence). The CDR3 loop spans 12 amino acids.

The V and J genes are TRBV5-1 and TRBJ1-1, with 7 bases identical to TRBD1. The CDR3 loop spans 15 amino acids. J gave up 1 base and V 4 bases, and 7 bases lay outside the gene matches. Germline lookup yields CDR1 SGHRS and CDR2 YFSETQ. CDR3 nucleotide sequence: TGCGCCAGCAGCCCACGGACAGGCCAGAACACTGAAGCTTTCTTT. This sequence encodes CASSPRTGQNTEAFF.

This chain uses TRBV5-8 with TRBJ1-1, with D perhaps matching TRBD1 (6 bases). This CDR3 region has 14 residues. CDR1 and CDR2 (germline): SGHTS, YDEGEE. Trimming cost V 4 bases and J 6 bases, with 16 bases left between them. CDR3 in amino acids: CASSRPARGPEAFF. The CDR3 nucleotides read TGTGCCAGCAGCAGACCGGCCAGGGGTCCTGAAGCTTTCTTT.

V usage is TRBV5-6 and J usage is TRBJ1-1; 7 nucleotides align to TRBD1. The CDR3 has 15 residues. V shed 3 bases, J shed 7 bases, and the junction held 12 bases outside the gene matches. Germline V CDR1 and CDR2: SGHDT, YYEEEE. CDR3 amino acids: CASSSRPTGSNEAFF. The CDR3 DNA sequence: TGTGCCAGCAGCTCGCGTCCGACAGGGTCTAATGAAGCTTTCTTT.

This clone was recorded only once. The chain is built from TRBV7-9 and TRBJ1-3; 8 bases line up with TRBD1. The germline V gene encodes CDR1 SEHNR and CDR2 FQNEAQ (reference sequence). The junction had 9 bases not matched to a gene; V was cut back by 4 bases and J by 1 base. This CDR3 is built from 17 residues. CDR3 bases: TGTGCCAGCAGCTCGGACAGGGATAGTCTTTCTGGAAACACCATATATTTT. Translated, it gives CASSSDRDSLSGNTIYF.

The chain links TRBV5-1 to TRBJ1-1; the D is unclear. The germline gives CDR1 SGHRS, CDR2 YFSETQ. CDR3 length: 14 amino acids. Deletions cut 1 base from V and 2 bases from J, with 9 bases between. The CDR3 loop is CASSLMDYNTEAFF. The CDR3 coding sequence is TGCGCCAGCAGCTTGATGGACTATAACACTGAAGCTTTCTTT. Drawing the rest from reference TRBV5-1 and TRBJ1-1, the complete variable domain is KAGVTQTPRYLIKTRGQQVTLSCSPISGHRSVSWYQQTPGQGLQFLFEYFSETQRNKGNFPGRFSGRQFSNSRSEMNVSTLELGDSALYLCASSLMDYNTEAFFGQGTRLTVV.

The rearrangement joins TRBV4-1 to TRBJ1-4; D is unresolved. CDR1 is MGHRA and CDR2 is YSYEKL in the germline V gene. Trimming removed 1 base at V and 4 bases at J, with 19 bases between. There are 18 residues in the CDR3. The CDR3 nucleotides are TGCGCCAGCAGCCAAGGGCCTGGTCGGACCGGACTTAATGAAAAACTGTTTTTT. This codes for CASSQGPGRTGLNEKLFF.

This clone was recorded only once. The chain joins TRBV11-3 to TRBJ2-1; D is perhaps TRBD2 (6 bases). Germline assignment: CDR1 SGHNT and CDR2 YENEEA. CDR3 length: 14 amino acids. V lost 5 bases, J lost 3 bases, and 11 bases lay in between. CDR3 amino acids: CASSLSGNYNEQFF. CDR3 in DNA: TGTGCCAGCAGCCTTAGCGGTAACTACAATGAGCAGTTCTTC.

This clone was observed a single time. The V and J genes are TRBV15 and TRBJ1-5; D not resolved. Germline V gene data show CDR1 as LNHNV and CDR2 as YYDKDF (reference sequence). The germline V and J ends were trimmed by 1 base and 1 base, with 17 bases remaining between them. This CDR3 has 18 amino acids. The CDR3 DNA reads TGTGCCACCAGCAGAGGGGTTTTAATTCCGGAGAGCAATCAGCCCCAGCATTTT. Encoded protein: CATSRGVLIPESNQPQHF.

For this clone: Other DNA sequences of this sample code for an identical CDR3. V and J are TRBV12-3 or TRBV12-4 and TRBJ2-1, with no clear D. CDR3 length equals 11 residues. Trimming stripped 5 bases from V and 6 bases from J, with 5 bases between. The CDR3 loop reads CASSPLNEQFF. The CDR3 bases are TGTGCCAGCAGTCCCCTCAATGAGCAGTTCTTC.

The rearrangement links TRBV12-2 to TRBJ2-3; the DNA was not used to check the table's D call, TRBD1. TRBV12-2 is a documented pseudogene. This CDR3 has 17 residues. The CDR3 DNA sequence: TGTGCAAGTCGCTTGGAAGAGAACCGGGACATCACAGATACGCAGTATTTT. Translation gives CASRLEENRDITDTQYF.

The chain uses TRBV30 and TRBJ1-1, with D tentatively TRBD1 (6 bases). The germline V gene encodes CDR1 GTSNPN and CDR2 SVGIG (reference sequence). The CDR3 runs to 12 residues. V was clipped by 3 bases and J by 1 base, with 6 bases between them. CDR3 amino acids: CAWRGGNTEAFF. The CDR3 nucleotides read TGTGCCTGGAGAGGGGGGAACACTGAAGCTTTCTTT.

The chain is built from TRBV6-5 and TRBJ1-6, with 8 bases identical to TRBD1. Germline loops: CDR1 MNHEY, CDR2 SVGAGI. V shed 6 bases, J shed 9 bases, and the junction held 10 bases outside the gene matches. The CDR3 is made up of 15 amino acids. In nucleotides, the CDR3 is TGTGCCAGCAGAGCCCCGGGACAGGCGCGTTCACCCCTCCACTTT. It encodes CASRAPGQARSPLHF.

The rearrangement uses TRBV10-2 and TRBJ2-1, with TRBD2 identical over 7 bases. V gave up 6 bases and J gave up 8 bases; unmatched junction bases: 7. The length of the CDR3 is 13 residues. Germline V gene lookup returns CDR1 WSHSY and CDR2 SAAADI. CDR3 amino acids: CASRPGLSDEQFF. Here the CDR3 DNA reads TGCGCCAGCAGGCCGGGACTATCTGATGAGCAGTTCTTC.

This chain connects TRBV9 to TRBJ2-4; a weak D match, TRBD1 (5 bases). In germline, CDR1 is SGDLS, CDR2 YYNGEE. The CDR3 contains 15 residues. V was trimmed by 4 bases and J by 7 bases, leaving 18 bases between them. CDR3 DNA sequence: TGTGCCAGCAGCCCACCTAGGGGTAGCCCGAACATTCAGTACTTC. Translation: CASSPPRGSPNIQYF.